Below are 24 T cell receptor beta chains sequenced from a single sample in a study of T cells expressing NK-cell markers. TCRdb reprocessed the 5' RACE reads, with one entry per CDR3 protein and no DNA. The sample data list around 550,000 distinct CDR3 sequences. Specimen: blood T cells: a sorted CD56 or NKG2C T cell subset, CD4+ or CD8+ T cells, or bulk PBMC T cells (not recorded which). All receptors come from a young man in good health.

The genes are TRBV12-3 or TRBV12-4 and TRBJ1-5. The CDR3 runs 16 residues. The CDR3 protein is CASSLWVGQGNQPQHF.

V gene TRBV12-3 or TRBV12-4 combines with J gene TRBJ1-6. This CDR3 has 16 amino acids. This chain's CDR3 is CASSLGLDSLGSPLHF.

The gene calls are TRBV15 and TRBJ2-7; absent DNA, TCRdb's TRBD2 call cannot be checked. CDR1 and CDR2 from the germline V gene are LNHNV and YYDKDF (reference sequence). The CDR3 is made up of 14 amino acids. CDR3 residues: CATSSVRRAYEQYF.

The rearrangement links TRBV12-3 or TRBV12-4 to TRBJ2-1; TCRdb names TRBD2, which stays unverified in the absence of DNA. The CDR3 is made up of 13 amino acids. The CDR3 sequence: CASLRTSFDEQFF.

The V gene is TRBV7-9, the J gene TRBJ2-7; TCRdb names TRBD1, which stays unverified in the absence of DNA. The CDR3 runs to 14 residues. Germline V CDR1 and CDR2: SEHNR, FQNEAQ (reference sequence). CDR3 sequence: CASSRMGPQYEQYF.

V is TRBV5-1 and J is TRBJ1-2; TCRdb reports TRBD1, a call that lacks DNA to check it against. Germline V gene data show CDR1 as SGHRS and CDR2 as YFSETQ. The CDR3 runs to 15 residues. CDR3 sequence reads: CASSFWDRSIGGYTF.

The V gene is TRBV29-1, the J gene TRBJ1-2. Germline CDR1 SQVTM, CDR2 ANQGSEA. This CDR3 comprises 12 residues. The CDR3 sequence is CSATDPNYGYTF.

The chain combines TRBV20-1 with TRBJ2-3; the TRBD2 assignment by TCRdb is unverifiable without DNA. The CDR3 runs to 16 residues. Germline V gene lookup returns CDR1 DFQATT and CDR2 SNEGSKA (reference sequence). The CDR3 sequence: CSARAHASGSDDTQYF.

The chain's CDR3 is CASSPFGTALYEQYF. The chain joins TRBV9 to TRBJ2-7; TCRdb gives TRBD1 as the D gene, but with no DNA this cannot be confirmed. Germline V gene data show CDR1 as SGDLS and CDR2 as YYNGEE. This CDR3 spans 15 amino acids.

This CDR3 is CASSLTGLSTDTQYF. The chain carries TRBV27 and TRBJ2-3; the D call from TCRdb, TRBD2, cannot be confirmed without DNA. The CDR3 extends over 15 amino acids. The V gene's germline CDR1 is MNHEY and CDR2 SMNVEV (reference sequence).

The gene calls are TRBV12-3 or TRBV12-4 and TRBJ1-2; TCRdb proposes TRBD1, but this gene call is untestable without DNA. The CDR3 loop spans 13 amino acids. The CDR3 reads CASSWDTRYGYTF.

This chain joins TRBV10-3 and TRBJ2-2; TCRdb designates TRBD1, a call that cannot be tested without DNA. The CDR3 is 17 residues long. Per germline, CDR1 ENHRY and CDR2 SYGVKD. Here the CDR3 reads CAISAPPLSPNTGELFF.

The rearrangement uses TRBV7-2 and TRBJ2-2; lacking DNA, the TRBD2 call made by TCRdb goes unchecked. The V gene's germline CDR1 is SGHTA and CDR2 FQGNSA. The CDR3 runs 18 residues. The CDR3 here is CASSLRSEREVQTGELFF.

The chain's CDR3 is CACKTGIAQYF. V gene TRBV30 combines with J gene TRBJ2-3; there is no DNA to check the TCRdb D call of TRBD1. Germline CDR1 reads GTSNPN; CDR2 reads SVGIG (reference sequence). CDR3 length: 11 residues.

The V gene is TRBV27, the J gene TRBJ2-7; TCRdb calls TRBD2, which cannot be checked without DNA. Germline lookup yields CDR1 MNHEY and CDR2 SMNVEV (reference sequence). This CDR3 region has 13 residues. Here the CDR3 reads CASSLEGAGKQYF.

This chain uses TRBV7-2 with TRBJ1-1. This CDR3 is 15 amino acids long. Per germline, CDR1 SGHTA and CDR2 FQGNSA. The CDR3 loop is CASSLQQGLNTEAFF.

This CDR3 is CACSSGTYNEQFF. The chain combines TRBV30 with TRBJ2-1. In germline, CDR1 is GTSNPN, CDR2 SVGIG (reference sequence). The CDR3 totals 13 residues.

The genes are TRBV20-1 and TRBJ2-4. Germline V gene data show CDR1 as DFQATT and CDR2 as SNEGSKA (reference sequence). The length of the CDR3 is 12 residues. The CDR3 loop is CSARVTSNIQYF.

CDR3: CASKRTSNSNEQFF. The V call is TRBV25-1, the J call TRBJ2-1; TCRdb calls TRBD2, which cannot be checked without DNA. In germline, CDR1 is MGHDK, CDR2 SYGVNS. This CDR3 has 14 amino acids.

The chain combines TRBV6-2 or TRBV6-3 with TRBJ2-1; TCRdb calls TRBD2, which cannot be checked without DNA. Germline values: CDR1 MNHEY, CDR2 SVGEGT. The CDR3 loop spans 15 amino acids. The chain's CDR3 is CASRGGGPSYNEQFF.

CDR3: CASSLGPGANQPQHF. The rearrangement uses TRBV5-1 and TRBJ1-5; the TCRdb D gene call, TRBD1, has no DNA to confirm it. Germline-derived CDR1 and CDR2 are SGHRS and YFSETQ. The CDR3 sequence is 15 residues long.

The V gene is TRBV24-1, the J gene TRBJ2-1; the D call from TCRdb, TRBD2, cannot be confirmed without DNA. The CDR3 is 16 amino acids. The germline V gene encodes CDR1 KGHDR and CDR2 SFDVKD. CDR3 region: CATSATGTSGINEQFF.

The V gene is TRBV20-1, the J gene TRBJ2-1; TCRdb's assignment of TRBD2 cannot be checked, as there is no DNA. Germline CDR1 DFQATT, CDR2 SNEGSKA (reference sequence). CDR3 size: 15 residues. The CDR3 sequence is CSASRGRAGYNEQFF.

CDR3: CATRTGEQETQYF. The genes are TRBV10-1 and TRBJ2-5; the TCRdb call, TRBD1, lacks DNA for checking. This CDR3 has 13 amino acids. CDR1 is WNHNN and CDR2 is SYGVQD in the germline V gene (reference sequence).